This TCR beta chain comes out of a study of Ad26.COV2.S vaccination and SARS-CoV-2 variants (dated by TCRdb to the early 2020s). At the level of the whole study: Vaccine-arm donors came from COV1001, a multicentre, randomized, double-blind, placebo-controlled phase I-IIa trial of Ad26.COV2.S in healthy adults. Dosing of Ad26.COV2.S was intramuscular, at either 5x10^10 or 1x10^11 viral particles, delivered as one shot or as two shots spaced 56 days apart. The specificity and breadth of SARS-CoV-2-reactive T cell receptors after Ad26.COV2.S vaccination were assessed by TCRbeta repertoire sequencing. A total of some 30 samples were included in the TCR-sequenced set, comprising approximately 20 Ad26.COV2.S vaccine recipients, 5 placebo recipients and 8 SARS-CoV-2 convalescent individuals. Trial participants were randomized into five groups of five, in which low-dose or high-dose Ad26.COV2.S was given once or twice, or placebo was given on both occasions. Investigators remained blinded to trial group allocation during experiments and outcome assessment. Results and caveats for the whole study, not just this receptor: The study was not powered for comparison of responses between vaccine doses or regimens. The authors noted that total T cell responses may have been underestimated by the TCR breadth and depth analyses. After vaccination, spike-specific CD8+ and CD4+ T cell responses were reported to show substantial breadth. Spike-specific TCR breadth was higher in Ad26.COV2.S recipients than in placebo recipients (P = 0.0014). Comparable non-spike TCR breadth was observed between vaccine and placebo recipients, consistent with only spike being contained in the vaccine.

TCRbeta CDR3 regions were sequenced with the immunoSEQ Assay. After extraction, genomic DNA underwent amplification by bias-controlled multiplex PCR, followed by high-throughput sequencing. Turning to the authors' computational methods: Collapsing and filtering of sequences were performed to quantify the absolute abundance of each unique TCRbeta CDR3 region. T cell fraction was estimated by normalizing TCRbeta template counts to usable DNA, with usable DNA measured through amplification of reference genes found in all nucleated cells. Repertoire TCRs were annotated as SARS-CoV-2-specific when V gene, CDR3 amino acid sequence and J gene were exactly matched to a known reactive TCR set. The reference SARS-CoV-2 TCR set came from MIRA and was filtered for enrichment in COVID-19-positive ImmuneCODE repertoires, removing public or cross-reactive TCRs. Based on the MIRA antigens, annotated TCRs were further analysed at the level of specific ORF or position within ORF. Breadth was defined as the number of annotated unique rearrangements divided by the total number of unique productive rearrangements, and depth was defined as the summed frequency of the annotated unique rearrangements. Group comparisons of TCR breadth used two-sided Wilcoxon rank-sum tests. TCRdb limited this immuneACCESS table to in-frame rearrangements with V and J called. A share of clones is missing; checked studies link under half to unresolved V genes, and the rest is unexplained. V and J calls and clone size are copied from that table; D and trimming were computed from the DNA. The sample table shows 300,000 to 400,000 clones, and 75% to 90% are seen once. About 10% of the sample belongs to the ten largest clones.

The CDR1 and CDR2 encoded by the germline V gene are MNHEY and SVGAGI. Trimming removed 9 bases from V and 7 bases from J; the gene matches leave 6 bases unexplained. From the cysteine through the phenylalanine, the CDR3 covers 13 amino acids. CDR3 DNA only is kept here, 39 bases in frame from base 1. In light of the paper, this sample's treatment or condition label describes: approximately 18 received Ad26.COV2.S at low or high dose, single or two shots; about five received placebo; per-sample allocation not given. For vaccine and placebo recipients, the sequenced repertoires came from samples collected on day 63 after the first injection. Cohort 1b enrolled about two dozen adults aged 18-55 years at a single site in Boston, USA, between 29 July and 7 August 2020. Ad26.COV2.S was a replication-incompetent adenovirus type 26 vector expressing a prefusion-stabilized SARS-CoV-2 spike protein from the original Wuhan strain.

Note on this clone: It lacks a known antigen. Per-base qualities were not stored, and no clone one base away is much larger.

This receptor was taken from a person between 18 and 65 years old who received the Ad26.COV2.S COVID-19 vaccine or a placebo. The sequence joins TRBV6-5 to TRBJ1-5, and TRBD1 aligns with 10 junction nucleotides. This specimen was peripheral blood, taken in a trial of Ad26.COV2.S vaccine versus placebo. The CDR3 amino acid sequence is: CASQTGGRQPQHF. In nucleotide form, the sequence is TGTGCCAGTCAGACAGGGGGCCGACAGCCCCAGCATTTT.